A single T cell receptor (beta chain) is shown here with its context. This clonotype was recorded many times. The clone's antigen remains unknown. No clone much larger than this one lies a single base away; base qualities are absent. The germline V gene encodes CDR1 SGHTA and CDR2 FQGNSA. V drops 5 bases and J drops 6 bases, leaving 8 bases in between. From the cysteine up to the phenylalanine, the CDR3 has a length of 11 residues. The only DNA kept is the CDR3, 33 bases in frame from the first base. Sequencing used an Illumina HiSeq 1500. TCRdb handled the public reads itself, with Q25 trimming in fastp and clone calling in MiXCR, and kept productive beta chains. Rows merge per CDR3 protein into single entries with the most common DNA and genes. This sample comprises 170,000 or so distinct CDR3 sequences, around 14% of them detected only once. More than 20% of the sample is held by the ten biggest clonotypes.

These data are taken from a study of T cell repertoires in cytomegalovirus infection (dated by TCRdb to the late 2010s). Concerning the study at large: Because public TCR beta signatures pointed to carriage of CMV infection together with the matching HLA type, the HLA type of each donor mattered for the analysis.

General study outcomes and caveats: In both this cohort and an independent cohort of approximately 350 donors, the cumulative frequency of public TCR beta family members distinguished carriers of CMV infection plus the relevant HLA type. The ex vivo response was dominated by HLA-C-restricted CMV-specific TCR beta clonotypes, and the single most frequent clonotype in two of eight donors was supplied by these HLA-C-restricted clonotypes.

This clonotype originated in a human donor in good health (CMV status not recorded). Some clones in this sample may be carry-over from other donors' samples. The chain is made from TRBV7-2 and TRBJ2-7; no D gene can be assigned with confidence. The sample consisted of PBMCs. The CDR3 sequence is CASSPSREQYF. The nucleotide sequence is TGTGCCAGCAGCCCATCCCGCGAGCAGTACTTC.